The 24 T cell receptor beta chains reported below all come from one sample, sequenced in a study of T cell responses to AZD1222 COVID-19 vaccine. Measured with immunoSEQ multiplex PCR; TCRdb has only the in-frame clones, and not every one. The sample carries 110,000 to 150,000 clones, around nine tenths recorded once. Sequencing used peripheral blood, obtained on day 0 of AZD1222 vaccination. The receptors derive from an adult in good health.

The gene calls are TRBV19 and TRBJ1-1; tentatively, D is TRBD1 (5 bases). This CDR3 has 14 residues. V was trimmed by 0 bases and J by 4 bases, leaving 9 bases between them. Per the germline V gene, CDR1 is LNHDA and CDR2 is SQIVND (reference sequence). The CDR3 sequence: CASSIERTRTEAFF. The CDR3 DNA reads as TGTGCCAGTAGTATAGAAAGGACACGCACTGAAGCTTTCTTT.

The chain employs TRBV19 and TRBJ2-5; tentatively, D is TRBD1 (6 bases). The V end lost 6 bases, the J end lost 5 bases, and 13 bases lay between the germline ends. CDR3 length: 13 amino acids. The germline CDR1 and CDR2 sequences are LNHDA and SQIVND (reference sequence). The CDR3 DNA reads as TGTGCCAGTAGCGGACAGCCCGGGGAGACCCAGTACTTC. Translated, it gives CASSGQPGETQYF. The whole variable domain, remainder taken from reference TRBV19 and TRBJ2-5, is DGGITQSPKYLFRKEGQNVTLSCEQNLNHDAMYWYRQDPGQGLRLIYYSQIVNDFQKGDIAEGYSVSREKKESFPLTVTSAQKNPTAFYLCASSGQPGETQYFGPGTRLLVL.

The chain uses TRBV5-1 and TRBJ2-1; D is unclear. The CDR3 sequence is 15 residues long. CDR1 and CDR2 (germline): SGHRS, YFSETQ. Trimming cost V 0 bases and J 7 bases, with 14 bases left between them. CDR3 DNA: TGCGCCAGCAGCTTGGGCTTCGGCAATTTAAATGAGCAGTTCTTC. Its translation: CASSLGFGNLNEQFF.

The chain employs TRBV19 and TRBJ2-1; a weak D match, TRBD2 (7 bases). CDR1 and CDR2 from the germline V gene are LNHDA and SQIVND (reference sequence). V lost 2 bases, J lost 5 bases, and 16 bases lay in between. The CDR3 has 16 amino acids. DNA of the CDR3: TGTGCCAGTAGTATATATATGGGGAGGGGGAACAATGAGCAGTTCTTC. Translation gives CASSIYMGRGNNEQFF.

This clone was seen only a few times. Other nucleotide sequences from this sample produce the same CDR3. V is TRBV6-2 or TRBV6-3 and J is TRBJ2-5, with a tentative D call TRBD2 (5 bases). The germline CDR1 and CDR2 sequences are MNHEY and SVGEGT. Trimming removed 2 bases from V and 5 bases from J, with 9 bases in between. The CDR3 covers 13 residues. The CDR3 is CASSYAGRETQYF. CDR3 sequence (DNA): TGTGCCAGCAGTTACGCGGGCCGGGAGACCCAGTACTTC.

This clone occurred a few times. CDR3: CASRPRGGGRTEAFF. The CDR3 region has the DNA TGTGCCAGCAGACCCCGGGGAGGAGGGCGCACTGAAGCTTTCTTT. This chain links TRBV28 with TRBJ1-1; D call uncertain. Germline values: CDR1 MDHEN, CDR2 SYDVKM. Between the trimmed V and J ends, which lost 6 bases and 4 bases, there was a span of 18 bases. The CDR3 is 15 residues long.

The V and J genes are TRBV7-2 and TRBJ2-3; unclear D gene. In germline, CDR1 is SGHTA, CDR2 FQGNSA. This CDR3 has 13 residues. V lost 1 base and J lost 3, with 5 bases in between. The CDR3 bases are TGTGCCAGCAGCTTAGACCGAACAGATACGCAGTATTTT. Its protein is CASSLDRTDTQYF.

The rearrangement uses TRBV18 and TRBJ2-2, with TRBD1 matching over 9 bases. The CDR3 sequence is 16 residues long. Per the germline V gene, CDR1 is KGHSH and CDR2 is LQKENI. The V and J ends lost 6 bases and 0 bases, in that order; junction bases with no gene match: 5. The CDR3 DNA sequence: TGTGCCAGCTCTCCGACAGGGGGAGCGAACACCGGGGAGCTGTTTTTT. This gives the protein CASSPTGGANTGELFF.

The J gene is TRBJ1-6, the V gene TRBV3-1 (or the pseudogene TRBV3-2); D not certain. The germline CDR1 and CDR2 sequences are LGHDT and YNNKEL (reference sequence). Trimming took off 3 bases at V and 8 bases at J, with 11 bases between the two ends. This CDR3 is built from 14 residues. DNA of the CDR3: TGTGCCAGCAGCCAGGGCCCCGGGGATTCACCCCTCCACTTT. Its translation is CASSQGPGDSPLHF.

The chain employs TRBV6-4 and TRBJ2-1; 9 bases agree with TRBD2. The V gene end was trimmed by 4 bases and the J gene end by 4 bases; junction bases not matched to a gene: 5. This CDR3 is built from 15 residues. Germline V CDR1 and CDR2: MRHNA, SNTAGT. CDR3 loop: CASSAAGGSYNEQFF. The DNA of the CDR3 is TGTGCCAGCAGTGCCGCGGGAGGGAGTTACAATGAGCAGTTCTTC.

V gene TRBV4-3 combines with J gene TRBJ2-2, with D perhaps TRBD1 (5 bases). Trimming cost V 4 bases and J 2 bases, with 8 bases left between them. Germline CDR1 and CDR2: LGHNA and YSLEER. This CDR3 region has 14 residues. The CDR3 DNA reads TGCGCCAGCAGCCGGCAGGGAAACACCGGGGAGCTGTTTTTT. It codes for CASSRQGNTGELFF.

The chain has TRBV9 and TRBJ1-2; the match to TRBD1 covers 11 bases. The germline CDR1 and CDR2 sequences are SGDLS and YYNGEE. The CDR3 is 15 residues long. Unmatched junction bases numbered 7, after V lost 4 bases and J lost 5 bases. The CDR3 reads CASSLGQGATYGYTF. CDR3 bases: TGTGCCAGCAGCCTCGGACAGGGGGCAACATATGGCTACACCTTC.

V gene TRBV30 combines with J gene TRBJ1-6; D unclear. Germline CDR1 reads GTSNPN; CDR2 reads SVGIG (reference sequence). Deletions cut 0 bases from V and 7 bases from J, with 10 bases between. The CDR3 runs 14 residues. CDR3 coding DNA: TGTGCCTGGAGTGTAGAGGATTTCAATTCACCCCTCCACTTT. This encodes CAWSVEDFNSPLHF.

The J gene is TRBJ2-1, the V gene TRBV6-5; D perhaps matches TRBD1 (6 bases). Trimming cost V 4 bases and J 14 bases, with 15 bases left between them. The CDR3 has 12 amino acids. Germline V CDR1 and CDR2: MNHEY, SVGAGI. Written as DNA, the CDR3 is TGTGCCAGCAGTTCGCCCGGGACAAGCAAGTTCTTC. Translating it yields CASSSPGTSKFF.

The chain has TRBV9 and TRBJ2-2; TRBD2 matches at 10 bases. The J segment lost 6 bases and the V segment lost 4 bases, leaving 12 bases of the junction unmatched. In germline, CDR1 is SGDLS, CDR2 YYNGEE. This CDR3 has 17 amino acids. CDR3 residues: CASSPGGLAGVSGELFF. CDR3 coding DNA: TGTGCCAGCAGCCCCGGCGGGCTAGCGGGAGTTTCCGGGGAGCTGTTTTTT.

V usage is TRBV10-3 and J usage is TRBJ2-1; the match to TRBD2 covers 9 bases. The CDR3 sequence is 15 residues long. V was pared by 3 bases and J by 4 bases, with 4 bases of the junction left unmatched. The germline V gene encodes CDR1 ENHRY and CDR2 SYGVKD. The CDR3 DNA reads TGTGCCATCAGTGACAGAGCGGGAGGTTACAATGAGCAGTTCTTC. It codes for CAISDRAGGYNEQFF.

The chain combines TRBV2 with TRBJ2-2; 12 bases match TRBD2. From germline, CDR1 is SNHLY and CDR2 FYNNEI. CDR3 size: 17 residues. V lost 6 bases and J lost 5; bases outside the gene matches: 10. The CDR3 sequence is CASSKLELAGGTGELFF. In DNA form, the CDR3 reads TGTGCCAGCAGCAAGTTGGAACTAGCGGGAGGTACCGGGGAGCTGTTTTTT.

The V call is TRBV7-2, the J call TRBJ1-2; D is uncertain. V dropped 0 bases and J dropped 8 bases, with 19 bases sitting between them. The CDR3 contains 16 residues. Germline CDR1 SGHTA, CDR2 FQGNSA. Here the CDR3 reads CASSLALDARARGYTF. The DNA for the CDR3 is TGTGCCAGCAGCTTAGCGTTGGACGCCCGAGCGAGGGGCTACACCTTC.

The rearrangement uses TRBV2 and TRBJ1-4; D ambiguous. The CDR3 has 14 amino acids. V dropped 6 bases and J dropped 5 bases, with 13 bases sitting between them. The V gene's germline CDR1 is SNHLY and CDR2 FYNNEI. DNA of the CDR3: TGTGCCAGCAGGCTTGGCAGACCCAATGAAAAACTGTTTTTT. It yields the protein CASRLGRPNEKLFF.

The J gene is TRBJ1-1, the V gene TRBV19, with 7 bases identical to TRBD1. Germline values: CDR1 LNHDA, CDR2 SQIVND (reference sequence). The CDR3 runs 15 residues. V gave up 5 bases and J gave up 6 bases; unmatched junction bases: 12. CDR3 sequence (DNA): TGTGCCAGTAGTCCCCAGGGGGGCTTAAGGGCTGAAGCTTTCTTT. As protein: CASSPQGGLRAEAFF.

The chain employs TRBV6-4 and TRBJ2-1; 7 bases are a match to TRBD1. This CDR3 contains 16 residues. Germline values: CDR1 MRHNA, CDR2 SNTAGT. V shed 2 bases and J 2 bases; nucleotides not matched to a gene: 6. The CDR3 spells CASSDLSGGTYNEQFF. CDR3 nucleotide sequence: TGTGCCAGCAGTGACCTTTCAGGGGGAACCTACAATGAGCAGTTCTTC.

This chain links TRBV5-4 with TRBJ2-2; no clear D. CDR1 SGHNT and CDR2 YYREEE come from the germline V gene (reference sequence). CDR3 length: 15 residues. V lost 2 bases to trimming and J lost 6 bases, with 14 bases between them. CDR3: CASSFHPSYAGELFF. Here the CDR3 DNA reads TGTGCCAGCAGCTTCCACCCGAGTTACGCCGGGGAGCTGTTTTTT. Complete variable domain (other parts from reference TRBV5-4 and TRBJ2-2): ETGVTQSPTHLIKTRGQQVTLRCSSQSGHNTVSWYQQALGQGPQFIFQYYREEENGRGNFPPRFSGLQFPNYSSELNVNALELDDSALYLCASSFHPSYAGELFFGEGSRLTVL.

CDR3 protein: CASIKQSESQTDSNEKLFF. CDR3 coding DNA: TGTGCCAGCATCAAACAGAGCGAGTCTCAGACCGACTCTAATGAAAAACTGTTTTTT. This chain uses TRBV27 with TRBJ1-4; no clear D. This CDR3 is 19 amino acids long. CDR1 is MNHEY, CDR2 SMNVEV, per germline (reference sequence). V was cut by 7 bases and J by 3 bases, with 27 bases left in between.

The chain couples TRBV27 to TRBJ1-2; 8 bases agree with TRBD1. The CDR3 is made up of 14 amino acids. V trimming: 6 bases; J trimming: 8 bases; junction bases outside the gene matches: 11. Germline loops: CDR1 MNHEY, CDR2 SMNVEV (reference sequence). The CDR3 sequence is CASSPRQGRMGYTF. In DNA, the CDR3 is TGTGCCAGCAGCCCGAGACAGGGGAGGATGGGCTACACCTTC.